What follows describes a single T cell receptor (beta chain). Reanalyzing the 5' RACE reads, TCRdb keeps one entry per CDR3 protein, without DNA. The specimen's table records some 150,000 distinct CDR3 sequences. This sample was taken from a study of T cells expressing NK-cell markers. CDR1 is SGHNT, CDR2 YYREEE, per germline (reference sequence). CDR3 length: 13 residues. This sequence was found in a young man in good health. V is TRBV5-4 and J is TRBJ2-3. Sequences were obtained from blood T cells: a sorted CD56 or NKG2C T cell subset, CD4+ or CD8+ T cells, or bulk PBMC T cells (not recorded which). The chain's CDR3 is CASSDTYPDTQYF.